The 20 T cell receptor beta chains below all came from one sample that was sequenced in a study of blood T cell repertoires in COVID-19. Assay used: immunoSEQ multiplex PCR; TCRdb lists only in-frame clones, some missing. This repertoire shows some 140,000 clones, less than 90% found once; its top ten account for 5.5%. The sample was PBMCs or T cells enriched from blood (not recorded which). The receptors were sampled from a middle-aged man with acute COVID-19.

The chain carries TRBV23-1 and TRBJ2-1, with TRBD1 matching 7 bases. TRBV23-1 is designated an ORF whose function remains uncertain. The CDR3 contains 14 residues. Unmatched junction bases numbered 9, after V lost 7 bases and J lost 6 bases. Here the CDR3 reads CASIKDRSFNEQFF. As DNA, the CDR3 is TGCGCCAGCATAAAGGACAGGAGCTTCAATGAGCAGTTCTTC.

The gene calls are TRBV2 and TRBJ2-2; TRBD2 might be the D (5 bases). Germline-derived CDR1 and CDR2 are SNHLY and FYNNEI. V lost 3 bases and J 5 bases, leaving 16 bases between the germline ends. CDR3 length: 16 residues. DNA for the CDR3: TGTGCCAGCAGTGACAGGACTCAATCTCGGACCGGGGAGCTGTTTTTT. Protein product: CASSDRTQSRTGELFF.

The rearrangement links TRBV7-2 to TRBJ2-1; 10 nucleotides agree with TRBD1. This CDR3 has 17 amino acids. CDR1 is SGHTA and CDR2 is FQGNSA in the germline V gene. V lost 2 bases, J lost 8 bases, and 12 bases stayed unmatched. The CDR3 spells CASSLMSLGQGSDEQFF. The CDR3 coding sequence is TGTGCCAGCAGCTTAATGTCGTTGGGACAGGGGAGTGATGAGCAGTTCTTC.

This sequence joins TRBV10-3 and TRBJ2-2; 10 bases are a match to TRBD2. The trim removed 2 bases at V and 4 bases at J, leaving 13 bases unmatched. This CDR3 region has 19 residues. The germline V gene has CDR1 ENHRY and CDR2 SYGVKD. The CDR3 DNA is TGTGCCATCAGTGAGGACTACCTAGCGGGAGCGGGAGGCACCGGGGAGCTGTTTTTT. Residues: CAISEDYLAGAGGTGELFF.

This clone was detected ten times or more. This chain uses TRBV7-9 with TRBJ2-1; 8 bases fit TRBD1. The V gene end was trimmed by 5 bases and the J gene end by 8 bases; junction bases not matched to a gene: 14. The length of the CDR3 is 16 residues. Germline CDR1 SEHNR, CDR2 FQNEAQ (reference sequence). This CDR3 is CASSNRSGGPLYEQFF. The CDR3 DNA follows: TGTGCCAGCAGCAACCGTTCAGGGGGCCCACTATATGAGCAGTTCTTC.

The chain links TRBV19 to TRBJ1-5; D is possibly TRBD1 (6 bases). Trimming left V 3 bases short and J 1 base short, with 13 bases between. The germline V gene has CDR1 LNHDA and CDR2 SQIVND (reference sequence). CDR3 length equals 16 residues. The CDR3 reads CASSIRGGGSNQPQHF. The CDR3, as DNA: TGTGCCAGTAGTATTCGCGGGGGCGGAAGCAATCAGCCCCAGCATTTT.

The chain couples TRBV29-1 to TRBJ2-7; 9 bases fit TRBD1. Unmatched junction bases numbered 12, after V lost 6 bases and J lost 6 bases. From germline, CDR1 is SQVTM and CDR2 ANQGSEA. This CDR3 region has 14 residues. The CDR3 sequence: CSVTIDRGVGEQYF. The CDR3 region has the DNA TGCAGCGTCACTATCGACAGGGGGGTGGGCGAGCAGTACTTC.

The chain recombines TRBV5-6 with TRBJ2-6; 7 positions match TRBD1. J gave up 2 bases and V 3 bases, and 2 bases lay outside the gene matches. There are 15 residues in the CDR3. The germline CDR1 and CDR2 sequences are SGHDT and YYEEEE. The CDR3 is CASSWGQTGANVLTF. CDR3 bases: TGTGCCAGCAGCTGGGGACAGACTGGGGCCAACGTCCTGACTTTC.

J is TRBJ2-3 and V is TRBV7-9, with D tentatively TRBD2 (5 bases). This CDR3 region has 17 residues. V shed 1 base and J shed 2 bases, with 16 bases lying between them. The V gene's germline CDR1 is SEHNR and CDR2 FQNEAQ (reference sequence). The CDR3 region has the DNA TGTGCCAGCAGCTTAGTTTTGGGCAGCGGAGTCACAGATACGCAGTATTTT. This encodes CASSLVLGSGVTDTQYF. Variable domain in full (rest from reference TRBV7-9 and TRBJ2-3): DTGVSQNPRHKITKRGQNVTFRCDPISEHNRLYWYRQTLGQGPEFLTYFQNEAQLEKSRLLSDRFSAERPKGSFSTLEIQRTEQGDSAMYLCASSLVLGSGVTDTQYFGPGTRLTVL.

This sequence joins TRBV11-2 and TRBJ2-1, with TRBD2 identical over 8 bases. Trimming took 1 base from V and 5 from J; bases not matched to a gene: 7. The CDR3 consists of 16 residues. In germline, CDR1 is SGHAT, CDR2 FQNNGV. CDR3 amino acids: CASSLVSLAEDNEQFF. The CDR3 nucleotides read TGTGCCAGCAGCTTAGTGTCACTAGCGGAAGACAATGAGCAGTTCTTC.

The J gene is TRBJ2-7, the V gene TRBV7-8; unclear D gene. The germline V gene has CDR1 SGHVS and CDR2 FQNEAQ. There are 17 residues in the CDR3. V shed 2 bases and J shed 0 bases, with 17 bases lying between them. Here the CDR3 reads CASSLQISGGNSYEQYF. The CDR3 nucleotides are TGTGCCAGCAGCTTACAAATATCTGGCGGAAACTCCTACGAGCAGTACTTC.

This chain joins TRBV7-9 and TRBJ2-7; weak D call: TRBD2 (6 bases). CDR1 and CDR2 from the germline V gene are SEHNR and FQNEAQ (reference sequence). The CDR3 runs to 15 residues. Trimming shortened V by 3 bases and J by 7 bases, and 19 bases separated the two germline ends. The CDR3 sequence is CASSFSGVGSGEQYF. For the CDR3, the DNA is TGTGCCAGCAGCTTCTCGGGGGTCGGTTCGGGAGAGCAGTACTTC.

The J gene is TRBJ1-1, the V gene TRBV11-2; D gene ambiguous. CDR1 and CDR2 from the germline V gene are SGHAT and FQNNGV. This CDR3 comprises 13 residues. V lost 0 bases and J 1 base, leaving 3 bases between the germline ends. CDR3 amino acids: CASSLDRNTEAFF. The DNA for the CDR3 is TGTGCCAGCAGCTTAGACAGGAACACTGAAGCTTTCTTT.

This chain connects TRBV6-5 to TRBJ2-3; a possible D gene is TRBD2 (5 bases). The CDR3 is made up of 14 amino acids. Trimming shortened V by 6 bases and J by 1 base, and 11 bases separated the two germline ends. The germline V gene encodes CDR1 MNHEY and CDR2 SVGAGI. This CDR3 reads CASRLAYGTDTQYF. In nucleotides, the CDR3 is TGTGCCAGCAGATTAGCGTACGGCACAGATACGCAGTATTTT.

This chain uses TRBV13 with TRBJ2-7, with a weak D call TRBD1 (5 bases). Per the germline V gene, CDR1 is PRHDT and CDR2 is FYEKMQ (reference sequence). V was clipped by 7 bases and J by 3 bases, with 19 bases between them. There are 15 residues in the CDR3. CDR3 in amino acids: CASKWRTQGSYEQYF. CDR3 sequence (DNA): TGTGCCAGCAAATGGCGGACCCAGGGAAGCTACGAGCAGTACTTC.

V gene TRBV7-9 combines with J gene TRBJ2-3; TRBD1 agrees at 10 bases. The CDR3 consists of 18 residues. With V trimmed by 2 bases and J by 3 bases, 11 bases remained unmatched. The germline gives CDR1 SEHNR, CDR2 FQNEAQ (reference sequence). CDR3 sequence (DNA): TGTGCCAGCAGCTTAATATCCGGGACAGGGGACGGGACAGATACGCAGTATTTT. This sequence encodes CASSLISGTGDGTDTQYF. The full variable domain, with the rest looked up from reference TRBV7-9 and TRBJ2-3, is DTGVSQNPRHKITKRGQNVTFRCDPISEHNRLYWYRQTLGQGPEFLTYFQNEAQLEKSRLLSDRFSAERPKGSFSTLEIQRTEQGDSAMYLCASSLISGTGDGTDTQYFGPGTRLTVL.

The chain couples TRBV27 to TRBJ2-1, with a tentative D call TRBD2 (5 bases). Germline V gene sequence: CDR1 MNHEY, CDR2 SMNVEV (reference sequence). V lost 5 bases and J 4 bases, leaving 9 bases between the germline ends. The CDR3 runs 13 residues. The CDR3 bases are TGTGCCAGCAGTAGGACTGCTTACAATGAGCAGTTCTTC. It codes for CASSRTAYNEQFF.

The table lists this clone with a few counts. The V gene is TRBV5-6, the J gene TRBJ2-7, with D tentatively TRBD2 (5 bases). From germline, CDR1 is SGHDT and CDR2 YYEEEE. This CDR3 has 13 residues. Trimming shortened V by 0 bases and J by 7 bases, and 11 bases separated the two germline ends. The chain's CDR3 is CASSLVGRDEQYF. CDR3 nucleotide sequence: TGTGCCAGCAGCTTGGTCGGTCGGGATGAGCAGTACTTC. Full variable domain (outside the CDR3, taken from reference TRBV5-6 and TRBJ2-7): DAGVTQSPTHLIKTRGQQVTLRCSPKSGHDTVSWYQQALGQGPQFIFQYYEEEERQRGNFPDRFSGHQFPNYSSELNVNALLLGDSALYLCASSLVGRDEQYFGPGTRLTVT.

To note about this clone: In the same sample, other DNA sequences code for this CDR3. J is TRBJ2-5 and V is TRBV7-6; no definite D call. Germline CDR1 and CDR2: SGHVS and FNYEAQ. The CDR3 has 11 residues. Trimming left V 4 bases short and J 3 bases short, with 3 bases between. The CDR3 DNA follows: TGTGCCAGCAGCTCCGAAGAGACCCAGTACTTC. Encoded protein: CASSSEETQYF.

In nucleotides, the CDR3 is TGTGCCTGGAGTACCGGGACAGCCCGAAATCAGCCCCAGCATTTT. It codes for CAWSTGTARNQPQHF. The chain combines TRBV30 with TRBJ1-5; TRBD1 matches 7 bases. CDR3 length equals 15 residues. The V gene end was trimmed by 2 bases and the J gene end by 4 bases; junction bases not matched to a gene: 8. Germline CDR1 and CDR2: GTSNPN and SVGIG (reference sequence).